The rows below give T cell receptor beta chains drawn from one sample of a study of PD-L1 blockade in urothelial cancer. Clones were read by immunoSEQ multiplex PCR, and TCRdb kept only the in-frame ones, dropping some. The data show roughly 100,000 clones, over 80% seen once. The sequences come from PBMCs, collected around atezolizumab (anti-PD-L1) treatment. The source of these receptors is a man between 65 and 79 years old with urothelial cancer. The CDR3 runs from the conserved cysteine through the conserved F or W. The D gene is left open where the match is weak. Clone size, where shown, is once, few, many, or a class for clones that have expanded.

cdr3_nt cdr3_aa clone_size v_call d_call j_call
TGTGCCAGCACTGAGGCGGCTGAAGCTTTCTTT CASTEAAEAFF . TRBV6-1 . TRBJ1-1
TGTGCCAGCAGCTTATCTGCCGGGACAGGGCAATTCGCCGAGCAGTACTTC CASSLSAGTGQFAEQYF . TRBV7-8 TRBD1 TRBJ2-7
TGCGCCAGCAGGGTGACTAGCGTCTCCTACAATGAGCAGTTCTTC CASRVTSVSYNEQFF . TRBV5-1 TRBD2 TRBJ2-1
TGTGCCAGCAGCCGGGACAGGGGATCCTACACCTTC CASSRDRGSYTF . TRBV5-4 TRBD1 TRBJ1-2
TGTGCCTGGACTCCGGGGTGGTATGGCTACACCTTC CAWTPGWYGYTF . TRBV30 . TRBJ1-2
TGTGCCAGCAGCTTAGGTTCCAGGGGCACAGATACGCAGTATTTT CASSLGSRGTDTQYF . TRBV7-9 . TRBJ2-3
TGTGCCAGCTCACCCAGACAGAACACCGGGGAGCTGTTTTTT CASSPRQNTGELFF . TRBV18 . TRBJ2-2
TGTGCCAGCAGTTTAGGAGGCAACAATCAGCCCCAGCATTTT CASSLGGNNQPQHF . TRBV6-6 . TRBJ1-5
TGTGCCACCAGCAGAGACCGGGACAGGCCTCTCTATGGCTACACCTTC CATSRDRDRPLYGYTF . TRBV15 TRBD1 TRBJ1-2
TGTGCCAGCTCACCACGAACTGGCAGGGGAGACACTGAAGCTTTCTTT CASSPRTGRGDTEAFF . TRBV18 . TRBJ1-1
TGTGCCATGGGACAGGAGAAATACGAGCAGTACTTC CAMGQEKYEQYF . TRBV10-3 TRBD1 TRBJ2-7
TGCGCCAGCAGCCAACAGGGTGTGAACACTGAAGCTTTCTTT CASSQQGVNTEAFF . TRBV4-1 . TRBJ1-1
TGTGCCAGCAGTGAACTCTCGACAGTTCCCTACAATGAGCAGTTCTTC CASSELSTVPYNEQFF . TRBV6-1 . TRBJ2-1
TGTGCCAGCAGGCCCTCGAGGTACACAGATACGCAGTATTTT CASRPSRYTDTQYF . TRBV6-5 . TRBJ2-3
TGTGCCAGCAGTTACTCGGGACAGGGCGGTGAAAAACTGTTTTTT CASSYSGQGGEKLFF once TRBV6-6 TRBD1 TRBJ1-4
TGTGCCAGCAGTGACAGGGGTGTCGGGACTGAAGCTTTCTTT CASSDRGVGTEAFF once TRBV2 . TRBJ1-1
TGCAGCGTGGGGGGTGGCTCCCCCGCCCCTAACTATGGCTACACCTTC CSVGGGSPAPNYGYTF . TRBV29-1 . TRBJ1-2
TGTGCCAGCAGCTCAATGCCAATCTACTCTGGGGCCAACGTCCTGACTTTC CASSSMPIYSGANVLTF . TRBV7-6 . TRBJ2-6
TGTACCAGCAGCTTATGGGGCGTAGGACCTAACTATGGCTACACCTTC CTSSLWGVGPNYGYTF . TRBV13 . TRBJ1-2
TGTGCCAGCTCACCAATAACAGCCGCGGGTTACAATGAGCAGTTCTTC CASSPITAAGYNEQFF . TRBV18 . TRBJ2-1
TGTGCCAGCAGCTTCCCATCGGGACATCCTAGGGACACTGAAGCTTTCTTT CASSFPSGHPRDTEAFF once TRBV7-9 . TRBJ1-1
TGTGCCAGCAGCTTAAGGCTAGCTGACACAGATACGCAGTATTTT CASSLRLADTDTQYF . TRBV7-3 . TRBJ2-3
TGTGCCAGCAGTTCACAGGGGGGAGCGTACGAGCAGTACTTC CASSSQGGAYEQYF . TRBV6-5 TRBD1 TRBJ2-7
TGTGCCAGCAGCCATCGGGGGTACACAGATACGCAGTATTTT CASSHRGYTDTQYF once TRBV5-8 . TRBJ2-3